The 12 T cell receptor beta chains below were found in one sample sequenced in a study of CD8+ T cells in alopecia areata. The sequencing template was cDNA reverse transcribed from extracted RNA. The assay was immunoSEQ multiplex PCR, and TCRdb's table has in-frame clones only and misses some. The data show about 150,000 clones, with 87% seen just once and roughly 16% held by the top ten. The sequencing here drew on CD8+ T cells sorted from blood, taken at week 0. Receptor source: a human donor with alopecia areata.

J is TRBJ1-2 and V is TRBV10-3; unclear D gene. The germline V and J ends were trimmed by 0 bases and 10 bases, with 15 bases remaining between them. This CDR3 is 14 amino acids long. Germline assignment: CDR1 ENHRY and CDR2 SYGVKD. The CDR3 region is CAISESELGSNYTF. The CDR3 nucleotides read TGTGCCATCAGTGAGTCCGAACTTGGCAGTAACTACACCTTC.

The V and J genes are TRBV7-2 and TRBJ2-1; D ambiguous. Trimming shortened V by 4 bases and J by 3 bases, and 10 bases separated the two germline ends. Per germline, CDR1 SGHTA and CDR2 FQGNSA. The CDR3 consists of 14 residues. This chain's CDR3 is CASSSYTVYNEQFF. The DNA of the CDR3 is TGTGCCAGCAGCTCATACACAGTCTACAATGAGCAGTTCTTC.

The chain employs TRBV5-1 and TRBJ2-2, with 8 nucleotides matching TRBD2. Germline lookup yields CDR1 SGHRS and CDR2 YFSETQ. This CDR3 has 14 residues. With 0 bases clipped from V and 10 bases from J, the junction kept 5 bases outside the gene matches. Here the CDR3 DNA reads TGCGCCAGCAGCTTGGAAGCGCGGGGGGCGGAGCTGTTTTTT. Its translation is CASSLEARGAELFF.

This clone was seen only once. The chain has TRBV4-1 and TRBJ2-1, with 10 bases identical to TRBD2. Germline V gene lookup returns CDR1 MGHRA and CDR2 YSYEKL. V lost 0 bases to trimming and J lost 4 bases; unmatched junction nucleotides: 12. The CDR3 extends over 19 amino acids. The chain's CDR3 is CASSQDLAGATLYYNEQFF. DNA of the CDR3: TGCGCCAGCAGCCAAGACCTAGCGGGGGCCACTTTATATTACAATGAGCAGTTCTTC.

The genes are TRBV7-6 and TRBJ2-1; D unclear. The CDR3 has 13 amino acids. Germline V CDR1 and CDR2: SGHVS, FNYEAQ. The germline V and J ends were trimmed by 1 base and 4 bases, with 5 bases remaining between them. This CDR3 is CASSLVVYNEQFF. CDR3 bases: TGTGCCAGCAGCTTAGTAGTATACAATGAGCAGTTCTTC.

This clone appeared a few times. The chain couples TRBV29-1 to TRBJ2-3, with TRBD1 matching over 7 bases. Germline V lookup: CDR1 SQVTM, CDR2 ANQGSEA. With 7 bases clipped from V and 1 base from J, the junction kept 17 bases outside the gene matches. This CDR3 comprises 17 residues. CDR3 DNA sequence: TGCAGCGCCCCGGGCACAGGGGCTGAAGTTCGCACAGATACGCAGTATTTT. This codes for CSAPGTGAEVRTDTQYF.

V usage is TRBV19 and J usage is TRBJ2-2; the match to TRBD2 covers 13 bases. This CDR3 has 19 amino acids. Germline loops: CDR1 LNHDA, CDR2 SQIVND (reference sequence). The trim removed 0 bases at V and 7 bases at J, leaving 11 bases unmatched. The CDR3 reads CASSIDRGLAGVLVGELFF. The CDR3 DNA is TGTGCCAGTAGTATAGATCGTGGACTAGCGGGAGTTTTAGTCGGGGAGCTGTTTTTT.

The chain uses TRBV7-9 and TRBJ2-7; D remains ambiguous. Trimming took off 5 bases at V and 7 bases at J, with 9 bases between the two ends. The CDR3 spans 11 residues. Germline CDR1 and CDR2: SEHNR and FQNEAQ (reference sequence). The CDR3: CASSDRLEQYF. CDR3 bases: TGTGCCAGCAGCGACCGACTTGAGCAGTACTTC.

V is TRBV10-3 and J is TRBJ2-7; either TRBD1 or TRBD2 may fit D (5 bases each). From germline, CDR1 is ENHRY and CDR2 SYGVKD. V was pared by 3 bases and J by 3 bases, with 15 bases between. The CDR3 runs 15 residues. CDR3 sequence (DNA): TGTGCCATCAGTGAAGCCGAGGGGTTTGGCTACGAGCAGTACTTC. It yields the protein CAISEAEGFGYEQYF.

This clone has just a few counts. The V gene is TRBV7-9, the J gene TRBJ2-6, with no clear D. The V end lost 6 bases, the J end lost 0 bases, and 6 bases lay between the germline ends. Germline CDR1 is SEHNR and CDR2 is FQNEAQ (reference sequence). CDR3 size: 14 residues. The DNA for the CDR3 is TGTGCCAGCAGAACATCCTCTGGGGCCAACGTCCTGACTTTC. It encodes CASRTSSGANVLTF.

The chain joins TRBV27 to TRBJ2-7; TRBD1 matches at 11 bases. Germline-derived CDR1 and CDR2 are MNHEY and SMNVEV (reference sequence). V was clipped by 3 bases and J by 5 bases; unmatched bases: 3. The length of the CDR3 is 14 residues. The CDR3 is CASSFGTGGHEQYF. The CDR3 region has the DNA TGTGCCAGCAGTTTTGGGACAGGGGGACACGAGCAGTACTTC.

The chain uses TRBV18 and TRBJ2-1; TRBD1 agrees at 8 bases. The CDR3 runs 20 residues. The V gene end was trimmed by 4 bases and the J gene end by 1 base; junction bases not matched to a gene: 18. The V gene's germline CDR1 is KGHSH and CDR2 LQKENI. The DNA of the CDR3 is TGTGCCAGCTCACACCTGCCGGAGGACAGGGTTCTTCTATCCTACAATGAGCAGTTCTTC. This encodes CASSHLPEDRVLLSYNEQFF.